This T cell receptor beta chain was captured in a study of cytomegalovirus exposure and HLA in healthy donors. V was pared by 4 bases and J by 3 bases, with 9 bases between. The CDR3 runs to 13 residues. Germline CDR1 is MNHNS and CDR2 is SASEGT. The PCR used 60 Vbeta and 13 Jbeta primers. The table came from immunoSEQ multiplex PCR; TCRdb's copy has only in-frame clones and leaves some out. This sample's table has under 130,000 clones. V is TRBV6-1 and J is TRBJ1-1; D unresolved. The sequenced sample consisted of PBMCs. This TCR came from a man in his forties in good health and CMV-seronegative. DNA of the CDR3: TGTGCCAGCAGTGTCCGGGGAGACACTGAAGCTTTCTTT. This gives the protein CASSVRGDTEAFF.